This T cell receptor beta chain was documented in a study of human T cells and chemical hapten exposure. The wider study: 2% DPC applied to a roughly 2 cm by roughly 2 cm arm area sensitized donors. Patients, largely female, had alopecia areata, totalis or universalis.

General observations from the study: No change in TCRs above 1 in 1000 frequency was produced by DPC sensitization.

Time point denoted: patch test 2, 6 weeks after DPC sensitization. The sample's treatment: therapeutic diphenylcyclopropenone sensitization with weekly scalp DPC. This clonotype was recorded a few times. As yet, its antigen is unknown. In the library, unique molecular identifiers were attached to individual cDNA molecules. TCRdb analysed the RACE reads with MiXCR anew, one entry per CDR3 protein. The data contain fewer than 150,000 distinct CDR3 sequences, roughly 10% of them singletons. This clonotype was obtained from a woman in her forties or fifties with alopecia areata. Some clones in this sample may be carry-over from other donors' samples. The sequencing used whole blood, collected in connection with sensitization to the hapten diphenylcyclopropenone (DPC).

CDR3 nucleotide sequence: TGTGCCAGTATAAGGGATAGCACAGATACGCAGTATTTT. Protein: CASIRDSTDTQYF. The chain is built from TRBV28 and TRBJ2-3, with unresolved D. Germline V gene data show CDR1 as MDHEN and CDR2 as SYDVKM. This CDR3 is 13 amino acids long. V dropped 9 bases and J dropped 0 bases, with 10 bases sitting between them.